The clone carrying this T cell receptor (beta chain) occurred many times. What it recognizes is unknown. The sample is drawn from a study of neurological immune-mediated disorders. Overall study findings and caveats: HTLV-1-associated myelopathy had the most TCR clonal expansion, while multiple sclerosis had the least, a level that fell below healthy controls.

TCRdb reprocessed the 5' RACE reads with MiXCR, giving one entry per CDR3 protein. The sample has about 38,000 distinct CDR3 sequences; roughly 10% are singletons. This sample's time point: technical triplicate 1. The V end lost 6 bases, the J end lost 0 bases, and 12 bases lay between the germline ends. From germline, CDR1 is SQVTM and CDR2 ANQGSEA. The CDR3 consists of 14 residues. The sequencing input was PBMCs. V gene TRBV29-1 combines with J gene TRBJ1-5; D ambiguous. The TCR was taken from a man aged 60-69 years with HTLV-1-associated myelopathy (HAM/TSP). This CDR3 reads CSVAGMNSNQPQHF. CDR3 DNA sequence: TGCAGCGTCGCTGGGATGAATAGCAATCAGCCCCAGCATTTT. Full variable domain (remainder filled in from reference TRBV29-1 and TRBJ1-5): SAVISQKPSRDICQRGTSLTIQCQVDSQVTMMFWYRQQPGQSLTLIATANQGSEATYESGFVIDKFPISRPNLTFSTLTVSNMSPEDSSIYLCSVAGMNSNQPQHFGDGTRLSIL.